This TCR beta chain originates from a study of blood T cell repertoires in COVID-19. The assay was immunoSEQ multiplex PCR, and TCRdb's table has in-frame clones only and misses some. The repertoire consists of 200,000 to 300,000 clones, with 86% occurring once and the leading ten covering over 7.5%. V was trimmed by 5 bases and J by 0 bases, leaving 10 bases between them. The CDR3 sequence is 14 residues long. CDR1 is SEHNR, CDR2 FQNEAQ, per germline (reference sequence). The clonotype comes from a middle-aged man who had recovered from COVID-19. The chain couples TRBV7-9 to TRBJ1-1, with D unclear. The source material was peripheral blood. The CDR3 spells CASSPSSLNTEAFF. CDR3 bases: TGTGCCAGCAGCCCTAGCTCTCTGAACACTGAAGCTTTCTTT.